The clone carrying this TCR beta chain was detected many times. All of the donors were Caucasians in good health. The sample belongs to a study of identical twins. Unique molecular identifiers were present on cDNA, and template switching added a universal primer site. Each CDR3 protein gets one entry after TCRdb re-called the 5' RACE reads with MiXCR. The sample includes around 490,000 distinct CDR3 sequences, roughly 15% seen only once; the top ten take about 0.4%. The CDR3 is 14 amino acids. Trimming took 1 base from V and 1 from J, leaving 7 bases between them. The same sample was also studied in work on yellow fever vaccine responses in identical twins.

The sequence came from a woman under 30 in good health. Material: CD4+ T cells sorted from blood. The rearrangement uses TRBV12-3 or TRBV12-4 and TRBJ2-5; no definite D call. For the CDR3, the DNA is TGTGCCAGCAGTTTAGGAGCTAGCCAAGAGACCCAGTACTTC. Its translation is CASSLGASQETQYF.